The sequence of this T cell receptor (beta chain) was determined in a study of shared clonotypes between healthy human individuals. The CDR3 is made up of 13 amino acids. The V end lost 7 bases, the J end lost 6 bases, and 13 bases lay between the germline ends. The germline gives CDR1 SNHLY, CDR2 FYNNEI. Genomic DNA for unsorted samples was obtained from about 90 million PBMCs. This clone showed up just once. For every subset, genomic DNA was evenly distributed across several immunoSEQ plates. Some clones are missing from TCRdb's copy, which holds only in-frame ones; the method was immunoSEQ multiplex PCR. This sample has hundreds of thousands of clones; 75% to 85% occur once, and the top ten carry over 10%.

The receptor comes from a woman aged 40 to 50 in good health. Some clones in this sample may be carry-over from other donors' samples. J is TRBJ2-1 and V is TRBV2; D may match TRBD1 or TRBD2 (5 bases each). Sample: PBMCs. In DNA, the CDR3 is TGTGCCAGCAATTGGGCAGGGACCAATGAGCAGTTCTTC. Encoded protein: CASNWAGTNEQFF.